The next 18 T cell receptor beta chains were all read from a single sample in a study of blood T cell repertoires in COVID-19 (dated by TCRdb to 2020 to 2022). The method was the immunoSEQ multiplex PCR assay. TCRdb provides this immuneACCESS table in a form limited to in-frame rearrangements. Some clones are lacking; in checked studies, under half of them reflect an unresolved V gene, and why the rest are absent is not known. The sample records approximately 280,000 clones, around 85% of which are singletons. The ten biggest clones cover about 10% of the sample. Sequenced material: peripheral blood. The receptors were gathered from a woman aged 70-85 years with acute or convalescent COVID-19.

This chain joins TRBV10-2 and TRBJ2-3; 8 nucleotides match TRBD2. From germline, CDR1 is WSHSY and CDR2 SAAADI. The ends lost 3 bases at V and 2 bases at J; junction bases unmatched: 4. The CDR3 is made up of 15 amino acids. In DNA, the CDR3 is TGCGCCAGCAGTGATCTGCGGGGGGCCACAGATACGCAGTATTTT. Encoded protein: CASSDLRGATDTQYF.

The genes are TRBV13 and TRBJ2-3; 9 bases are shared with TRBD1. CDR3 length equals 16 residues. The V segment lost 5 bases and the J segment 2 bases; nucleotides outside the gene matches: 8. Germline-derived CDR1 and CDR2 are PRHDT and FYEKMQ (reference sequence). As DNA, the CDR3 is TGTGCCAGCAGCACAACCGGGACAGGGTTCACAGATACGCAGTATTTT. The encoded protein is CASSTTGTGFTDTQYF.

The gene calls are TRBV2 and TRBJ1-4, with TRBD1 matching 7 bases. From germline, CDR1 is SNHLY and CDR2 FYNNEI. After removal of 5 bases from V and 8 bases from J, the junction contained 8 bases not matched to a gene. The CDR3 totals 14 residues. The DNA for the CDR3 is TGTGCCAGCAGTCCGACAGGGTTCGGGGAAAAACTGTTTTTT. This translates into CASSPTGFGEKLFF.

J is TRBJ2-1 and V is TRBV5-1, with D maybe TRBD1 (6 bases). CDR1 and CDR2 (germline): SGHRS, YFSETQ. Trimming removed 6 bases from V and 5 bases from J, with 18 bases in between. The CDR3 runs to 15 residues. Here the CDR3 DNA reads TGCGCCAGCACCGCCCGGACAGACTTAGACAATGAGCAGTTCTTC. Encoded protein: CASTARTDLDNEQFF.

This sequence joins TRBV7-2 and TRBJ2-5, with 7 bases lining up with TRBD1. The CDR3 contains 15 residues. The V segment lost 0 bases and the J segment 2 bases; nucleotides outside the gene matches: 3. Per the germline V gene, CDR1 is SGHTA and CDR2 is FQGNSA. The CDR3 region has the DNA TGTGCCAGCAGCTTAGCGGGGACAGCTCAAGAGACCCAGTACTTC. Protein product: CASSLAGTAQETQYF.

CDR3 protein: CASSLGRNLNNSPLHF. CDR3 coding DNA: TGTGCCAGCAGTTTGGGGCGGAACCTAAATAATTCACCCCTCCACTTT. The rearrangement joins TRBV28 to TRBJ1-6; D might be TRBD1 (5 bases). The V gene lost 3 bases and the J gene lost 5 bases, with 14 bases spanning the gap. This CDR3 contains 16 residues. Germline CDR1 reads MDHEN; CDR2 reads SYDVKM.

V is TRBV19 and J is TRBJ1-5; D is perhaps TRBD1 (5 bases). Trimming took 6 bases from V and 11 from J, leaving 23 bases between them. Germline values: CDR1 LNHDA, CDR2 SQIVND (reference sequence). The CDR3 totals 15 residues. Written as DNA, the CDR3 is TGTGCCAGTAGCCAAAGGACATCGGGGGTTGGGTCCCAGCATTTT. It specifies CASSQRTSGVGSQHF.

The V call is TRBV28, the J call TRBJ1-2; 7 nucleotides align to TRBD1. Germline values: CDR1 MDHEN, CDR2 SYDVKM. Losses at the gene ends were 5 bases for V and 14 bases for J; bases not matched to a gene: 11. The CDR3 has 12 amino acids. CDR3 protein: CASSAGQTLWTF. The CDR3 DNA sequence: TGTGCCAGCAGTGCGGGACAGACGCTCTGGACCTTC.

The CDR3 loop is CASRRDRVSGYTF. Here the CDR3 DNA reads TGTGCCAGCAGGCGGGACAGGGTATCGGGCTACACCTTC. The V and J genes are TRBV5-8 and TRBJ1-2; 9 nucleotides agree with TRBD1. Germline V gene sequence: CDR1 SGHTS, CDR2 YDEGEE. The CDR3 contains 13 residues. J lost 8 bases, V lost 5 bases, and 7 bases had no gene match.

This chain connects TRBV10-3 to TRBJ1-4; 7 positions agree with TRBD1. The CDR3 covers 16 residues. The V gene end was trimmed by 2 bases and the J gene end by 10 bases; junction bases not matched to a gene: 13. CDR1 and CDR2 (germline): ENHRY, SYGVKD. The CDR3 reads CAISETLQGRSGKLFF. The CDR3 DNA sequence: TGTGCCATCAGTGAGACCTTACAGGGGAGGTCCGGAAAACTGTTTTTT.

The gene calls are TRBV5-1 and TRBJ1-3; 7 bases map to TRBD1. CDR3 length: 15 residues. Germline lookup yields CDR1 SGHRS and CDR2 YFSETQ. The V gene end was trimmed by 5 bases and the J gene end by 2 bases; junction bases not matched to a gene: 7. CDR3 sequence (DNA): TGCGCCAGCAGTTATACAGGGGCCGCTGGAAACACCATATATTTT. It specifies CASSYTGAAGNTIYF.

The chain carries TRBV2 and TRBJ2-5, with D perhaps TRBD2 (5 bases). CDR1 and CDR2 (germline): SNHLY, FYNNEI. Deletions cut 0 bases from V and 4 bases from J, with 6 bases between. The CDR3 contains 13 residues. CDR3 region: CASSEARVETQYF. CDR3 coding DNA: TGTGCCAGCAGTGAAGCGAGGGTAGAGACCCAGTACTTC.

The chain combines TRBV20-1 with TRBJ2-7, with 8 bases that match TRBD1. Trimming took 6 bases from V and 11 from J; bases not matched to a gene: 9. There are 11 residues in the CDR3. Germline-derived CDR1 and CDR2 are DFQATT and SNEGSKA (reference sequence). CDR3 in amino acids: CSAAGTGQEYF. The CDR3 DNA is TGCAGTGCCGCAGGGACAGGCCAAGAGTACTTC.

The rearrangement links TRBV18 to TRBJ1-1; D is undetermined. V was trimmed by 3 bases and J by 1 base, leaving 3 bases between them. CDR3 length: 12 residues. The germline gives CDR1 KGHSH, CDR2 LQKENI. CDR3 sequence reads: CASSPQNTEAFF. As DNA, the CDR3 is TGTGCCAGCTCACCTCAGAACACTGAAGCTTTCTTT.

This chain links TRBV7-8 with TRBJ2-5; D gene ambiguous. The V gene lost 2 bases and the J gene lost 0 bases, with 7 bases spanning the gap. The CDR3 totals 14 residues. Germline values: CDR1 SGHVS, CDR2 FQNEAQ. In nucleotides, the CDR3 is TGTGCCAGCAGCTTAATCCGGGACCAAGAGACCCAGTACTTC. This sequence encodes CASSLIRDQETQYF.

This clone has only one observation. V usage is TRBV5-1 and J usage is TRBJ2-3; TRBD2 matches at 7 bases. V gave up 0 bases and J gave up 1 base; unmatched junction bases: 2. CDR3 length equals 15 residues. From germline, CDR1 is SGHRS and CDR2 YFSETQ. CDR3: CASSLEAGGTDTQYF. As DNA, the CDR3 is TGCGCCAGCAGCTTGGAGGCGGGGGGCACAGATACGCAGTATTTT.

This clone was seen ten or more times. This chain joins TRBV6-5 and TRBJ2-2, with D hard to call. The CDR3 extends over 12 amino acids. Trimming cost V 11 bases and J 3 bases, with 10 bases left between them. The germline gives CDR1 MNHEY, CDR2 SVGAGI. In DNA form, the CDR3 reads TGTGCCGCCGAGCTTTACACCGGGGAGCTGTTTTTT. Translation: CAAELYTGELFF.

The sample holds one count of this clone. V and J are TRBV5-1 and TRBJ1-1; possible D gene TRBD1, 6 bases. The CDR3 loop spans 15 amino acids. V was trimmed by 2 bases and J by 0 bases, leaving 11 bases between them. Looked up from germline, CDR1 is SGHRS and CDR2 is YFSETQ. The CDR3 spells CASSFGGAMNTEAFF. CDR3 bases: TGCGCCAGCAGCTTCGGGGGGGCTATGAACACTGAAGCTTTCTTT.